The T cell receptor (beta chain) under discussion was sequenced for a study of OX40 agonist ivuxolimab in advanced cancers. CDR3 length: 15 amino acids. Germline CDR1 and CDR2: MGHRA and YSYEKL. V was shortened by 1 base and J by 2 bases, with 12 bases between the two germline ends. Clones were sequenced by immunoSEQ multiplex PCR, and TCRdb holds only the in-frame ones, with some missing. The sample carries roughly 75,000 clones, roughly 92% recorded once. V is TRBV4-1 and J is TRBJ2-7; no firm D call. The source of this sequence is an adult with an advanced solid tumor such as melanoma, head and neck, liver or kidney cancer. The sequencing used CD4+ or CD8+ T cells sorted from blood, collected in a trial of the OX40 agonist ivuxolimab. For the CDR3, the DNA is TGCGCCAGCAGCCAAGTATCCGCAGGACCCTACGAGCAGTACTTC. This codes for CASSQVSAGPYEQYF.